This T cell receptor beta chain appears in the sequencing data of a study of blood T cell repertoires in COVID-19. Original analysis: Reference gene primer amplification in the assay estimated nucleated cell counts. Only in-frame clones appear in the TCRdb table, and some are missing; sequencing was by immunoSEQ multiplex PCR. That table furnishes V, J and clone size, whereas the DNA furnished D and trimming. The table lists around 270,000 clones, under 85% of them singletons. This clone was detected only once. There are 15 residues in the CDR3. V lost 4 bases and J lost 1, with 16 bases in between. Germline V gene lookup returns CDR1 GTSNPN and CDR2 SVGIG (reference sequence). In Seattle, patients joined the study during active infection and were tracked longitudinally.

The sequence came from a human donor with COVID-19, enrolled during active disease. The donor label of this sample is uncertain. The chain carries TRBV30 and TRBJ1-1; TRBD1 might be the D (6 bases). The material sequenced was peripheral blood. CDR3 DNA sequence: TGTGCCTGGAACCTCAGGGGATGGGCGAACACTGAAGCTTTCTTT. It specifies CAWNLRGWANTEAFF.